This TCR beta chain was recovered during a study of shared clonotypes between healthy human individuals. The V gene's germline CDR1 is SNHLY and CDR2 FYNNEI. The CDR3 is 14 amino acids. The V end was cut by 4 bases, the J end by 5 bases, with 14 bases between. Profiling relied on immunoSEQ multiplex PCR, and the TCRdb table lists in-frame clones only, not all of them. Among approximately 480,000 clones listed, about 79% were seen once. The sequence derives from a woman in her thirties or forties in good health. Some clones in this sample may be carry-over from other donors' samples. The V and J genes are TRBV2 and TRBJ2-5; D possibly matches TRBD1 or TRBD2 (5 bases each). Sequencing was carried out using PBMCs. The CDR3, as DNA: TGTGCCAGCAGTGTGGGACGAAAAAGGGAGACCCAGTACTTC. Encoded protein: CASSVGRKRETQYF.